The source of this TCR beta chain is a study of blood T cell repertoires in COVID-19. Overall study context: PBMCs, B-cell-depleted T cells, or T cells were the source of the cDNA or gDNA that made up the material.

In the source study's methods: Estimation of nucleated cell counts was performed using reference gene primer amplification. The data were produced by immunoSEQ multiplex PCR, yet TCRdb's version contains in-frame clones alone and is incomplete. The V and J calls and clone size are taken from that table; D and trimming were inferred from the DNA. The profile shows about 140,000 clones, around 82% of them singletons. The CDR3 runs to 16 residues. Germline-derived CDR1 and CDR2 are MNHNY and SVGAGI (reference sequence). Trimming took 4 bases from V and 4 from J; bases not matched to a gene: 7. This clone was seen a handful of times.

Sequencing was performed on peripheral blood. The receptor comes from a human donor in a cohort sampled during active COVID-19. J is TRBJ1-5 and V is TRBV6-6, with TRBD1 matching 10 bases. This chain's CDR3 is CASSSKTGGPNQPQHF. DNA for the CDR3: TGTGCCAGCAGTTCTAAGACAGGGGGCCCTAATCAGCCCCAGCATTTT.